The TCR beta chain under discussion was sequenced for a study of T-cell memory formation after mild COVID-19. On the study more broadly: TCR clusters were mostly donor specific. Broader study findings: CD4+ contracting clones were mainly CM and EM; CD8+ ones, EMRA. Clones that contracted from day 15 to 85 were balanced CD4/CD8, while later expanders leaned CD4+.

The V and J ends lost 6 bases and 6 bases respectively, with 19 bases between them. CDR1 and CDR2 (germline): SGHRS, YFSETQ. CDR3 length: 14 amino acids. To note about this clonotype: Its antigen remains unidentified.

TCR alpha and TCR beta cDNA libraries carrying sample barcodes and UMIs were produced by 5'RACE using constant-segment primers. In TCRdb, the 5' RACE reads were re-called with MiXCR into one record per CDR3 protein. Here the sample spans just under 550,000 distinct CDR3 sequences, roughly 20% being singletons. The sequence derives from an adult woman who had mild COVID-19 (a few samples of this study predate the infection). Cell type and time point are not known. This sequence joins TRBV5-1 and TRBJ2-7, with D tentatively TRBD2 (7 bases). Material: PBMCs or a T cell subset sorted from them (not recorded which). DNA of the CDR3: TGCGCCAGCACCCCCTTGGCGGGGGCAGGCGAGCAGTACTTC. Its translation: CASTPLAGAGEQYF.